Reported below is one TCR beta chain. The antigen is undetermined. This CDR3 has 16 residues. The V and J ends lost 5 bases and 4 bases, in that order; junction bases with no gene match: 7. Germline V gene lookup returns CDR1 SEHNR and CDR2 FQNEAQ (reference sequence). The authors ran a second PCR of 7 to 11 cycles using a sample-barcoded 5' primer and a J-beta primer mix. Unique molecular identifiers of 12 random nucleotides labeled each cDNA. In TCRdb, the 5' RACE reads were re-called with MiXCR into one record per CDR3 protein. The sample has 1.5 million to 2 million distinct CDR3 sequences; approximately 50% are singletons. This entry belongs to a study of blood T cells in healthy people across ages. Study-wide findings and caveats: When set beside aged donors, long-lived donors presented more naive CD4+ cells and higher diversity. No conclusive comparison of naive versus antigen-experienced cells was possible with unsorted PBMCs.

The sequenced sample was blood. The chain combines TRBV7-9 with TRBJ2-3; TRBD1 matches 12 bases. The clonotype originates from a woman aged 40 to 55 in good health. The CDR3 is CASSPGDRGPSDTQYF. The CDR3 DNA sequence: TGTGCCAGCAGCCCGGGGGACAGGGGGCCGTCAGATACGCAGTATTTT.